This T cell receptor beta chain was captured by sequencing in a study of early T cells in non-severe SARS-CoV-2 infection. Looking at the study overall: Chains were unpaired, as sequencing was done on bulk RNA from unsorted whole blood.

This clonotype was seen at least ten times. What it binds is not known. Trimming took 5 bases from V and 2 from J, leaving 16 bases between them. The length of the CDR3 is 15 residues. CDR1 SGHRS and CDR2 YFSETQ come from the germline V gene. Study observations and caveats: VDJdb matches were skewed toward anti-spike CD8 T cell responses.

The TCR library protocol was used to attach unique molecular identifiers. These identifiers were attached to individual cDNA molecules. MiXCR, run by TCRdb on the 5' RACE reads, gives a single entry per CDR3 protein. The sample lists roughly 33,000 distinct CDR3 sequences; approximately 6.2% were seen once. This receptor was obtained from an adult who was a healthcare worker with PCR-confirmed SARS-CoV-2 infection or an uninfected control (not recorded which). Sequencing was done on a sample of whole blood. The chain links TRBV5-1 to TRBJ1-2, with a weak D call TRBD1 (5 bases). CDR3: CASRKQVQANYGYTF. Here the CDR3 DNA reads TGCGCCAGCAGGAAACAGGTCCAAGCCAACTATGGCTACACCTTC.